What follows is one TCR beta chain and its context. The antigen remains undetermined. These data originate in a study of OX40 agonist ivuxolimab in advanced cancers. Study-wide context: Across the patients, intravenous ivuxolimab was delivered every 2 weeks at 0.01 to 10 mg/kg. Of the participants, approximately 36% had some prior anti-PD-1, anti-PD-L1 or anti-CTLA-4 therapy, which was allowed.

This CDR3 contains 16 residues. Germline loops: CDR1 SGDLS, CDR2 YYNGEE. Trimming cost V 4 bases and J 5 bases, with 16 bases left between them. This table comes from immunoSEQ multiplex PCR, and its TCRdb copy is limited to in-frame clones, with some not included. The repertoire holds some 50,000 clones, with approximately 86% as singletons. Findings and limits, study-wide: Clonal expansion was seen in CD4+ and CD8+ blood T cells by week 6 at 0.1 to 3.0 mg/kg. It was not determined which antigens were specifically recognized by the peripheral T cells that had undergone clonal expansion.

Sequencing used CD4+ or CD8+ T cells sorted from blood, obtained in a trial of the OX40 agonist ivuxolimab. The chain uses TRBV9 and TRBJ1-6, with D uncertain. The receptor was derived from an adult with an advanced solid tumor such as melanoma, head and neck, liver or kidney cancer. The CDR3 loop reads CASSTRTDSHNSPLHF. The CDR3 DNA follows: TGTGCCAGCAGCACGCGGACGGATTCGCATAATTCACCCCTCCACTTT.